The clone carrying this T cell receptor (beta chain) was seen more than once but under ten times. Its antigen is currently unknown. Germline CDR1 and CDR2: MRHNA and SNTAGT. V dropped 1 base and J dropped 0 bases, with 6 bases sitting between them. This CDR3 comprises 14 residues. TCR beta libraries were built with iRepertoire HTBI primers and Arm-PCR of CDR3 regions. TCRdb itself ran the multiplex PCR reads through MiXCR, one entry per CDR3 protein. This table has some 370,000 distinct CDR3 sequences, roughly 23% appearing once. The time point denotes: persistent/refractory GD, antithyroid drugs over 5 years with positive TRAb. PBMC-derived RNA was used for the TCR library. EDTA tubes were used for drawing around 9 milliliters of peripheral blood. The data are from a study of regulatory T cells in long-lasting Graves disease. Study results and limitations: Patients with persistent Graves' had lower TCR diversity than newly diagnosed patients. Gene preferences differed: TRBV28, TRBJ1-2, TRBJ2-5 in persistent cases.

The specimen comprised peripheral blood mononuclear cells (PBMCs), sampled when the disease was refractory, from a patient treated with antithyroid drugs. The chain recombines TRBV6-4 with TRBJ2-5, with D perhaps matching TRBD2 (5 bases). This receptor was taken from a woman aged 40 to 55 with Graves disease. The CDR3 region has the DNA TGTGCCAGCAGTGACTGGGAGTACCAAGAGACCCAGTACTTC. It translates to CASSDWEYQETQYF.